The source of this T cell receptor beta chain is a study of blood T cell repertoires in COVID-19. With 6 bases removed from V and 2 bases from J, the gap between germline ends came to 15 bases. The CDR3 contains 15 residues. Germline CDR1 reads SNHLY; CDR2 reads FYNNEI. Assay used: immunoSEQ multiplex PCR; TCRdb lists only in-frame clones, some missing. Of roughly 100,000 clones listed, 89% are singletons. This clone was seen only once. The sample consisted of peripheral blood. The chain uses TRBV2 and TRBJ2-3; D gene uncertain. This receptor was taken from a woman in her fifties or sixties with acute or convalescent COVID-19. CDR3 in amino acids: CASRVTGANTDTQYF. The CDR3 DNA follows: TGTGCCAGCAGGGTCACTGGAGCCAACACAGATACGCAGTATTTT.